These T cell receptor beta chains were read from a single sample in a study of CD8+CD57+ T cells in acquired aplastic anemia. Each CDR3 protein is one row after TCRdb ran MiXCR on the reads. The sample consists of nearly 60,000 distinct CDR3 sequences, 57% of them appearing once. Sequenced sample: sorted CD4+, CD8+, or CD8+CD57+ T cells (not recorded which) from PBMCs. All receptors come from a human donor with aplastic anemia. Both conserved end residues are part of each CDR3. The order of the fields is V gene, clone size, D gene, J gene, CDR3 DNA, CDR3 protein. D genes are given only for firm matches. Part of the rows lack a size; the others show once, few, many or a class for expanded clones.

v_gene: TRBV15; abundance: NA; d_gene: NA; j_gene: TRBJ2-5; CDR3nt: TGTGCCACCAGCGCACCTGGACAGACGCAAGAGACCCAGTACTTC; CDR3aa: CATSAPGQTQETQYF
v_gene: TRBV27; abundance: many; d_gene: NA; j_gene: TRBJ2-7; CDR3nt: TGTGCCAGCAGGCCTGGACAGAGCGCGTACGAGCAGTACTTC; CDR3aa: CASRPGQSAYEQYF
v_gene: TRBV6-5; abundance: NA; d_gene: NA; j_gene: TRBJ1-2; CDR3nt: TGTGCCAGCAGTTACCCCGGGGGAGCTGGCTACACCTTC; CDR3aa: CASSYPGGAGYTF
v_gene: TRBV7-9; abundance: NA; d_gene: TRBD1; j_gene: TRBJ2-7; CDR3nt: TGTGCCAGCAGTCCCCAGGGGGACTACGAGCAGTACTTC; CDR3aa: CASSPQGDYEQYF
v_gene: TRBV14; abundance: NA; d_gene: NA; j_gene: TRBJ2-5; CDR3nt: TGTGCCAGCAGCCCGAGGACAGTACGCGGGGAGACCCAGTACTTC; CDR3aa: CASSPRTVRGETQYF
v_gene: TRBV11-2; abundance: NA; d_gene: TRBD1; j_gene: TRBJ1-2; CDR3nt: TGTGCCAGCAGCCGGGGACAGTTAGGGTCTAACTATGGCTACACCTTC; CDR3aa: CASSRGQLGSNYGYTF
v_gene: TRBV29-1; abundance: NA; d_gene: TRBD1; j_gene: TRBJ1-2; CDR3nt: TGCAGCGTTGAAGATCTGGGGGACAGGGGGCAATTACTCAACTATGGCTACACCTTC; CDR3aa: CSVEDLGDRGQLLNYGYTF
v_gene: TRBV20-1; abundance: once; d_gene: TRBD2; j_gene: TRBJ2-1; CDR3nt: TGCAGTGCCCTAAACCCCATGTCCAGCGGGGGGGCCAATGAGCAGTTCTTC; CDR3aa: CSALNPMSSGGANEQFF
v_gene: TRBV2; abundance: NA; d_gene: NA; j_gene: TRBJ1-2; CDR3nt: TGTGCCAGCAGTGGGGGGCCGGGCTATGGCTACACCTTC; CDR3aa: CASSGGPGYGYTF
v_gene: TRBV2; abundance: NA; d_gene: TRBD2; j_gene: TRBJ2-1; CDR3nt: TGTGCCAGCAGTGAAGCTCTAGCGGGAGGTACTGAGCAGTTCTTC; CDR3aa: CASSEALAGGTEQFF
v_gene: TRBV15; abundance: NA; d_gene: NA; j_gene: TRBJ2-7; CDR3nt: TGTGCCACCAGCAGTTCAACTAGTCGGGGCGAGCAGTACTTC; CDR3aa: CATSSSTSRGEQYF
v_gene: TRBV12-3/TRBV12-4; abundance: many; d_gene: NA; j_gene: TRBJ2-3; CDR3nt: TGTGCCAGCAGTTCGGAGGGGGTTACGCAGTATTTT; CDR3aa: CASSSEGVTQYF
v_gene: TRBV20-1; abundance: once; d_gene: NA; j_gene: TRBJ2-7; CDR3nt: TGCAGTGCTCGACAGAGCGGGGACACCTACGAGCAGTACTTC; CDR3aa: CSARQSGDTYEQYF
v_gene: TRBV9; abundance: many; d_gene: NA; j_gene: TRBJ1-5; CDR3nt: TGTGCCAGCAGCGGCGGGGGCAATCAGCCCCAGCATTTT; CDR3aa: CASSGGGNQPQHF
v_gene: TRBV15; abundance: NA; d_gene: TRBD2; j_gene: TRBJ2-7; CDR3nt: TGTGCCACCAGCAGACCCCCACTGGTCGGGGGGAACGAGCAGTACTTC; CDR3aa: CATSRPPLVGGNEQYF
v_gene: TRBV20-1; abundance: NA; d_gene: NA; j_gene: TRBJ2-7; CDR3nt: TGCAGTGCTAGAGCTAACAGGGCCTACGAGCAGTACTTC; CDR3aa: CSARANRAYEQYF
v_gene: TRBV6-1; abundance: many; d_gene: NA; j_gene: TRBJ1-2; CDR3nt: TGTGCCACATACGGGCCGGCCTACTATGGCTACACCTTC; CDR3aa: CATYGPAYYGYTF
v_gene: TRBV9; abundance: NA; d_gene: NA; j_gene: TRBJ2-1; CDR3nt: TGTGCCAGCAGCGTAGGGGGGGGCACCTACAATGAGCAGTTCTTC; CDR3aa: CASSVGGGTYNEQFF
v_gene: TRBV7-8; abundance: NA; d_gene: NA; j_gene: TRBJ2-7; CDR3nt: TGTGCCAGCAGTAACAGGGTCCCCAATTACGAGCAGTACTTC; CDR3aa: CASSNRVPNYEQYF
v_gene: TRBV2; abundance: NA; d_gene: NA; j_gene: TRBJ2-5; CDR3nt: TGTGCCAGCAGCGTGGACTGGGGAGAGACCCAGTACTTC; CDR3aa: CASSVDWGETQYF
v_gene: TRBV24-1; abundance: NA; d_gene: NA; j_gene: TRBJ2-1; CDR3nt: TGTGCCACTTCCGGGACCACCTACAATGAGCAGTTCTTC; CDR3aa: CATSGTTYNEQFF
v_gene: TRBV6-2/TRBV6-3; abundance: once; d_gene: TRBD1; j_gene: TRBJ1-1; CDR3nt: TGTGCCAGCAGGCCTGCAGGGGGCACTGAAGCTTTCTTT; CDR3aa: CASRPAGGTEAFF
v_gene: TRBV7-6; abundance: many; d_gene: TRBD2; j_gene: TRBJ2-1; CDR3nt: TGTGCCAGCAGCTTTAGCGGGGGGCTGGGCAATGAGCAGTTCTTC; CDR3aa: CASSFSGGLGNEQFF
v_gene: TRBV13; abundance: many; d_gene: TRBD1; j_gene: TRBJ2-3; CDR3nt: TGTGCCAGCAGCACCCGGACAGGGAGCACAGGTACGCAGTATTTT; CDR3aa: CASSTRTGSTGTQYF
v_gene: TRBV2; abundance: NA; d_gene: NA; j_gene: TRBJ1-6; CDR3nt: TGTGCCAGCAGTGCCCGGACATCCTATAATTCACCCCTCCACTTT; CDR3aa: CASSARTSYNSPLHF
v_gene: TRBV20-1; abundance: NA; d_gene: TRBD1; j_gene: TRBJ1-1; CDR3nt: TGCAGTGCTAGCTCCGGGACAGTGAACACTGAAGCTTTCTTT; CDR3aa: CSASSGTVNTEAFF
v_gene: TRBV6-2/TRBV6-3; abundance: NA; d_gene: NA; j_gene: TRBJ2-7; CDR3nt: TGTCCCAGCAGTGCCGGGACACGAGGCTACGAGCAGTACTTC; CDR3aa: CPSSAGTRGYEQYF
v_gene: TRBV19; abundance: many; d_gene: TRBD2; j_gene: TRBJ2-2; CDR3nt: TGTGCCAGTAGTAGACTAGCGGGTACCACCGGGGAGCTGTTTTTT; CDR3aa: CASSRLAGTTGELFF
v_gene: TRBV7-2; abundance: NA; d_gene: NA; j_gene: TRBJ1-2; CDR3nt: TGTGCCAGCAGCTTAGTTCTAGGGGGGGATGGCTACACCTTC; CDR3aa: CASSLVLGGDGYTF
v_gene: TRBV5-1; abundance: once; d_gene: NA; j_gene: TRBJ1-5; CDR3nt: TGCGCCAGCAGCTTGGAGGGGACTTCTCAGCCCCAGCATTTT; CDR3aa: CASSLEGTSQPQHF
v_gene: TRBV2; abundance: NA; d_gene: NA; j_gene: TRBJ1-3; CDR3nt: TGTGCCAGCAGCACCGACGGAAACACCATATATTTT; CDR3aa: CASSTDGNTIYF
v_gene: TRBV6-1; abundance: NA; d_gene: TRBD1; j_gene: TRBJ1-1; CDR3nt: TGTGCCAGCAAGGACGGGACAGGGGGCGGAACTGAAGCTTTCTTT; CDR3aa: CASKDGTGGGTEAFF
v_gene: TRBV9; abundance: NA; d_gene: NA; j_gene: TRBJ1-6; CDR3nt: TGTGCCAGCAGCGTAGGGAGGGGCCATAATTCACCCCTCCACTTT; CDR3aa: CASSVGRGHNSPLHF
v_gene: TRBV4-1; abundance: NA; d_gene: TRBD1; j_gene: TRBJ2-1; CDR3nt: TGCGCCAGCAGCCAAGATCAGGGACAGGGGGCCTACAATGAGCAGTTCTTC; CDR3aa: CASSQDQGQGAYNEQFF
v_gene: TRBV20-1; abundance: NA; d_gene: NA; j_gene: TRBJ1-6; CDR3nt: TGCAGTGCTAGAGAAAACCTTTATTCACCCCTCCACTTT; CDR3aa: CSARENLYSPLHF
v_gene: TRBV6-1; abundance: few; d_gene: TRBD2; j_gene: TRBJ2-3; CDR3nt: TGTGCCAGCAGTGAAGCAGCGGGGGGCTTTGATACGCAGTATTTT; CDR3aa: CASSEAAGGFDTQYF
v_gene: TRBV29-1; abundance: NA; d_gene: TRBD1; j_gene: TRBJ2-7; CDR3nt: TGCAGCGTTGGGGACAGGGTTGGCGAGCAGTACTTC; CDR3aa: CSVGDRVGEQYF
v_gene: TRBV5-1; abundance: many; d_gene: NA; j_gene: TRBJ1-4; CDR3nt: TGCGCCAGCAGGGCGGACAGTTCGGTGGGTGAAAAACTGTTTTTT; CDR3aa: CASRADSSVGEKLFF
v_gene: TRBV15; abundance: NA; d_gene: NA; j_gene: TRBJ2-1; CDR3nt: TGTGCCACCAGCAGAGGGGGGACCTACAATGAGCAGTTCTTC; CDR3aa: CATSRGGTYNEQFF
v_gene: TRBV10-2; abundance: NA; d_gene: NA; j_gene: TRBJ2-7; CDR3nt: TGCGCCAGCGGGGAAGGGACATACGAGCAGTACTTC; CDR3aa: CASGEGTYEQYF
v_gene: TRBV12-3/TRBV12-4; abundance: many; d_gene: NA; j_gene: TRBJ1-1; CDR3nt: TGTGCCAGCAGTTTAGGCTACACTGAAGCTTTCTTT; CDR3aa: CASSLGYTEAFF
v_gene: TRBV19; abundance: NA; d_gene: NA; j_gene: TRBJ2-3; CDR3nt: TGTGCCAGTAGTATAGGAAGAAGCCCAGGCACAGATACGCAGTATTTT; CDR3aa: CASSIGRSPGTDTQYF
v_gene: TRBV5-1; abundance: many; d_gene: NA; j_gene: TRBJ1-2; CDR3nt: TGCGCCAGCAGCTTGGAAGGGACGTCCCTAAACGGCTACACCTTC; CDR3aa: CASSLEGTSLNGYTF
v_gene: TRBV4-3; abundance: many; d_gene: NA; j_gene: TRBJ2-7; CDR3nt: TGCGCCAGCAGCCAAGATCGGGGCCTGAGCTCCTACGAGCAGTACTTC; CDR3aa: CASSQDRGLSSYEQYF
v_gene: TRBV4-1; abundance: NA; d_gene: TRBD2; j_gene: TRBJ2-7; CDR3nt: TGCGCCAGCAGCCAATCTAGCGGCCTACCCGACGAGCAGTACTTC; CDR3aa: CASSQSSGLPDEQYF
v_gene: TRBV2; abundance: NA; d_gene: TRBD1; j_gene: TRBJ1-6; CDR3nt: TGTGCCAGCAGTTACTCGGGACAGGGGGCAAATTCACCCCTCCACTTT; CDR3aa: CASSYSGQGANSPLHF
v_gene: TRBV9; abundance: many; d_gene: NA; j_gene: TRBJ2-6; CDR3nt: TGTGCCAGCAGAAGATCCGACTCTGGGGCCAACGTCCTGACTTTC; CDR3aa: CASRRSDSGANVLTF
v_gene: TRBV19; abundance: NA; d_gene: TRBD1; j_gene: TRBJ2-5; CDR3nt: TGTGCCAGTAGCCTTCAGGGGGTACAAGAGACCCAGTACTTC; CDR3aa: CASSLQGVQETQYF
v_gene: TRBV9; abundance: NA; d_gene: TRBD1; j_gene: TRBJ2-1; CDR3nt: TGTGCCAGCAGCGTAGAGGGGGCCGCCTACAATGAGCAGTCCTTC; CDR3aa: CASSVEGAAYNEQSF
v_gene: TRBV5-1; abundance: NA; d_gene: NA; j_gene: TRBJ2-6; CDR3nt: TGCGCCAGCAGCTTGGGCGTGGCCTCTGGGGCCAACGTCCTGACTTTC; CDR3aa: CASSLGVASGANVLTF
v_gene: TRBV2; abundance: once; d_gene: TRBD1; j_gene: TRBJ2-7; CDR3nt: TGTGCCAGCAGTGCCCGACAGGGTTACGAGCAGTACTTC; CDR3aa: CASSARQGYEQYF
v_gene: TRBV20-1; abundance: many; d_gene: TRBD2; j_gene: TRBJ2-1; CDR3nt: TGCAGTGCTAGAGATCTGCGGGGGGGCATAAATGAGCAGTTCTTC; CDR3aa: CSARDLRGGINEQFF
v_gene: TRBV7-9; abundance: once; d_gene: NA; j_gene: TRBJ2-5; CDR3nt: TGTGCCAGCAGCCCAGTACCAGGAGGGGGCCAAGAGACCCAGTACTTC; CDR3aa: CASSPVPGGGQETQYF
v_gene: TRBV20-1; abundance: once; d_gene: TRBD2; j_gene: TRBJ2-7; CDR3nt: TGCAGTGCCCCAGGACGGGGGGACTCCTACGAGCAGTACTTC; CDR3aa: CSAPGRGDSYEQYF
v_gene: TRBV7-9; abundance: NA; d_gene: TRBD1; j_gene: TRBJ2-5; CDR3nt: TGTGCCAGCAGCTCGACAGGGGGAGCTTATCGGGAGACCCAGTACTTC; CDR3aa: CASSSTGGAYRETQYF
v_gene: TRBV5-6; abundance: NA; d_gene: NA; j_gene: TRBJ1-4; CDR3nt: TGTGCCAGCAGCGTGACCCGCTGGGGTAATGAAAAACTGTTTTTT; CDR3aa: CASSVTRWGNEKLFF
v_gene: TRBV10-3; abundance: NA; d_gene: NA; j_gene: TRBJ2-6; CDR3nt: TGTGCCATCAGGCGGGATGGAGGTGGGGCCAACGTCCTGACTTTC; CDR3aa: CAIRRDGGGANVLTF
v_gene: TRBV20-1; abundance: NA; d_gene: NA; j_gene: TRBJ1-4; CDR3nt: TGCAGTGCTTCGGGGGTCGGGGAAAAACTGTTTTTT; CDR3aa: CSASGVGEKLFF
v_gene: TRBV28; abundance: many; d_gene: NA; j_gene: TRBJ2-7; CDR3nt: TGTGCCAGCAGTAGACAGTTTGGATCCTCCTACGAGCAGTACTTC; CDR3aa: CASSRQFGSSYEQYF
v_gene: TRBV12-5; abundance: NA; d_gene: NA; j_gene: TRBJ2-2; CDR3nt: TGTGCTAGTGGTTTGGTACACGAAGAAAACGGGCTGTTTTTT; CDR3aa: CASGLVHEENGLFF